These 26 T cell receptor beta chains originate from one sample sequenced in a study of blood T cell repertoires in COVID-19. Generated by immunoSEQ multiplex PCR, the TCRdb table keeps only in-frame clones and is missing some. This sample carries over 200,000 clones, around nine tenths of them seen once, and the ten largest clones take over 7.5%. The sequenced material came from peripheral blood. Receptors were obtained from a man aged 40-49 years who had recovered from COVID-19.

This clone was detected a few times. The gene calls are TRBV30 and TRBJ2-5; 9 bases match TRBD2. The CDR3 consists of 12 residues. J gave up 3 bases and V 4 bases, and 0 bases lay outside the gene matches. CDR1 GTSNPN and CDR2 SVGIG come from the germline V gene (reference sequence). The CDR3 coding sequence is TGTGCCTGGACTAGCGGGGAAGAGACCCAGTACTTC. This sequence encodes CAWTSGEETQYF.

The CDR3 protein is CATPIGEDVGTQYF. The CDR3 DNA sequence: TGTGCCACCCCAATCGGCGAGGATGTGGGTACGCAGTATTTT. The chain recombines TRBV7-2 with TRBJ2-3; D remains unclear. CDR3 length equals 14 residues. Trimming removed 10 bases from V and 8 bases from J, with 22 bases in between. Per the germline V gene, CDR1 is SGHTA and CDR2 is FQGNSA.

The J gene is TRBJ2-2, the V gene TRBV27; TRBD2 matches at 10 bases. V gave up 7 bases and J gave up 7 bases; unmatched junction bases: 9. This CDR3 is built from 15 residues. CDR1 is MNHEY and CDR2 is SMNVEV in the germline V gene (reference sequence). The CDR3 reads CASTILAGGNGELFF. For the CDR3, the DNA is TGTGCCAGCACAATTTTAGCGGGAGGAAACGGGGAGCTGTTTTTT.

The chain links TRBV5-1 to TRBJ2-5, with a possible D match to TRBD1 (5 bases). Trimming took off 4 bases at V and 0 bases at J, with 22 bases between the two ends. The germline V gene has CDR1 SGHRS and CDR2 YFSETQ. This CDR3 has 18 amino acids. In nucleotides, the CDR3 is TGCGCCAGCAGCCCAAGCCGGGCGGTACAGGCGTACCAAGAGACCCAGTACTTC. Amino acids: CASSPSRAVQAYQETQYF. Looking up the rest from reference TRBV5-1 and TRBJ2-5 gives the full variable domain: KAGVTQTPRYLIKTRGQQVTLSCSPISGHRSVSWYQQTPGQGLQFLFEYFSETQRNKGNFPGRFSGRQFSNSRSEMNVSTLELGDSALYLCASSPSRAVQAYQETQYFGPGTRLLVL.

The rearrangement joins TRBV10-2 to TRBJ2-1; 14 bases are a match to TRBD2. CDR1 is WSHSY, CDR2 SAAADI, per germline. V lost 6 bases to trimming and J lost 8 bases; unmatched junction nucleotides: 6. CDR3 length: 15 residues. The CDR3 sequence is CASRLGTSGGDEQFF. The CDR3 nucleotides read TGCGCCAGCAGGCTGGGGACTAGCGGGGGTGATGAGCAGTTCTTC.

This sequence joins TRBV9 and TRBJ2-5; 14 nucleotides agree with TRBD2. The CDR3 has 21 residues. V shed 4 bases and J 7 bases; nucleotides not matched to a gene: 24. Germline V lookup: CDR1 SGDLS, CDR2 YYNGEE. CDR3 nucleotide sequence: TGTGCCAGCAGCAACCACATACCGGGACTAGCGGGAGAGGGGTTTGGCGGGACCCAGTACTTC. Translating gives CASSNHIPGLAGEGFGGTQYF. The whole variable domain, filled in from reference TRBV9 and TRBJ2-5, reads DSGVTQTPKHLITATGQRVTLRCSPRSGDLSVYWYQQSLDQGLQFLIQYYNGEERAKGNILERFSAQQFPDLHSELNLSSLELGDSALYFCASSNHIPGLAGEGFGGTQYFGPGTRLLVL.

V is TRBV11-1 and J is TRBJ1-2; D remains ambiguous. V was shortened by 1 base and J by 9 bases, with 12 bases between the two germline ends. From germline, CDR1 is SGHAT and CDR2 FQDESV (reference sequence). The CDR3 loop spans 13 amino acids. CDR3 loop: CASSLGLGWSYTF. In DNA, the CDR3 is TGTGCCAGCAGCTTAGGTCTGGGCTGGAGCTACACCTTC.

V usage is TRBV5-6 and J usage is TRBJ2-5; no clear D. Germline V gene sequence: CDR1 SGHDT, CDR2 YYEEEE. V lost 4 bases to trimming and J lost 8 bases, with 27 bases between them. The CDR3 runs to 17 residues. CDR3 protein: CASSPPLFGFVSPTQYF. The CDR3 DNA follows: TGTGCCAGCAGCCCTCCTCTATTCGGGTTTGTTAGTCCTACCCAGTACTTC.

Only one count was recorded for this clone. This rearrangement joins TRBV6-5 to TRBJ2-1; D is possibly TRBD2 (7 bases). Per germline, CDR1 MNHEY and CDR2 SVGAGI. CDR3 length: 13 residues. Trimming removed 7 bases at V and 8 bases at J, with 15 bases between. The CDR3 loop is CASNRGGAYEQFF. The DNA for the CDR3 is TGTGCCAGCAACCGTGGGGGGGCGTATGAGCAGTTCTTC.

At least ten counts were recorded for this clone. CDR3 sequence (DNA): TGCGCCAGCAGCCAGGGCCACAGCACCGGGGAGCTGTTTTTT. As protein: CASSQGHSTGELFF. This chain uses TRBV4-1 with TRBJ2-2; no clear D gene. V was clipped by 3 bases and J by 4 bases, with 9 bases between them. The CDR3 length is 14 residues. Germline V gene data show CDR1 as MGHRA and CDR2 as YSYEKL.

This clone turned up a few times. This chain uses TRBV2 with TRBJ1-1; tentatively, D is TRBD1 (6 bases). CDR1 and CDR2 from the germline V gene are SNHLY and FYNNEI. Trimming stripped 6 bases from V and 9 bases from J, with 20 bases between. CDR3 length: 14 residues. This chain's CDR3 is CASSQTRDTGKAFF. The CDR3, as DNA: TGTGCCAGCAGCCAGACCCGGGACACGGGGAAAGCTTTCTTT.

This clone was counted a few times. The CDR3 bases are TGCAGCCTAACCAGACAGGGGGCCTTCAATGAGCAGTTCTTC. This sequence encodes CSLTRQGAFNEQFF. J is TRBJ2-1 and V is TRBV29-1, with 10 bases lining up with TRBD1. The CDR3 is 14 amino acids. Germline V gene lookup returns CDR1 SQVTM and CDR2 ANQGSEA. Unmatched junction bases numbered 10, after V lost 8 bases and J lost 6 bases.

The gene calls are TRBV7-2 and TRBJ2-3; a possible D gene is TRBD2 (6 bases). The length of the CDR3 is 15 residues. Looked up from germline, CDR1 is SGHTA and CDR2 is FQGNSA. V was clipped by 4 bases and J by 2 bases, with 13 bases between them. The CDR3 DNA reads TGTGCCAGCAGCTCCGGACTAACACTCACAGATACGCAGTATTTT. Translating gives CASSSGLTLTDTQYF.

V and J are TRBV5-4 and TRBJ1-3; no definite D call. The V gene lost 0 bases and the J gene lost 0 bases, with 7 bases spanning the gap. From germline, CDR1 is SGHNT and CDR2 YYREEE (reference sequence). This CDR3 spans 15 amino acids. As DNA, the CDR3 is TGTGCCAGCAGCTTGGAAGGAGCCTCTGGAAACACCATATATTTT. Amino acid sequence: CASSLEGASGNTIYF.

This rearrangement joins TRBV12-5 to TRBJ2-3; 9 nucleotides line up with TRBD2. Per germline, CDR1 LGHNT and CDR2 FRNRAP. The CDR3 has 13 amino acids. This chain's CDR3 is CAKAGGPGDTQYF. CDR3 in DNA: TGTGCCAAAGCGGGGGGCCCCGGAGATACGCAGTATTTT.

The chain employs TRBV27 and TRBJ2-1, with D perhaps TRBD2 (6 bases). CDR1 MNHEY and CDR2 SMNVEV come from the germline V gene (reference sequence). The CDR3 runs to 14 residues. The ends were cut back, 7 bases at V and 5 bases at J, with 15 bases in the middle. This CDR3 is CASKRAGGHNEQFF. As DNA, the CDR3 is TGTGCCAGCAAGAGGGCAGGAGGGCACAATGAGCAGTTCTTC.

In its sample, this clone was seen once. The V call is TRBV19, the J call TRBJ2-1; D might be TRBD1 (6 bases). The CDR3 runs 15 residues. Germline V gene data show CDR1 as LNHDA and CDR2 as SQIVND (reference sequence). Trimming shortened V by 5 bases and J by 12 bases, and 23 bases separated the two germline ends. CDR3: CASSSGTSPGQWQFF. As DNA, the CDR3 is TGTGCCAGTAGTTCCGGGACATCCCCAGGGCAATGGCAGTTCTTC.

The CDR3 bases are TGCGCCAGCAGCCAAAACCCGGGACTAGCCTACGAGCAGTACTTC. Protein product: CASSQNPGLAYEQYF. The chain carries TRBV4-3 and TRBJ2-7; 8 bases fit TRBD2. Trimming removed 2 bases from V and 2 bases from J; junction bases left unmatched: 5. This CDR3 is built from 15 residues. Germline CDR1 and CDR2: LGHNA and YSLEER.

This clone was counted a few times. This chain connects TRBV5-4 to TRBJ2-1; possible D gene TRBD2, 6 bases. The CDR3 covers 14 residues. Germline CDR1 reads SGHNT; CDR2 reads YYREEE (reference sequence). V was clipped by 6 bases and J by 2 bases, with 12 bases between them. CDR3 bases: TGTGCCAGCACCCTTAGCGGAACCTACAATGAGCAGTTCTTC. Translation: CASTLSGTYNEQFF.

This chain links TRBV6-1 with TRBJ1-5, with no clear D. V lost 1 base to trimming and J lost 7 bases, with 11 bases between them. The CDR3 runs 14 residues. Germline V gene sequence: CDR1 MNHNS, CDR2 SASEGT. The DNA of the CDR3 is TGTGCCAGCAGTGAAGTAGTACGGGAACAGCCCCAGCATTTT. It yields the protein CASSEVVREQPQHF.

The chain uses TRBV11-2 and TRBJ2-7; 7 positions agree with TRBD2. Germline CDR1 and CDR2: SGHAT and FQNNGV. V lost 5 bases and J lost 3; bases outside the gene matches: 10. This CDR3 has 15 residues. The DNA for the CDR3 is TGTGCCAGCAGCCTCATCATGGGGGGGGGCTACGAGCAGTACTTC. Amino acids: CASSLIMGGGYEQYF.

This chain joins TRBV7-3 and TRBJ2-7; D gene uncertain. Germline V gene data show CDR1 as SGHTA and CDR2 as FQGTGA. The length of the CDR3 is 14 residues. V dropped 4 bases and J dropped 1 base, with 11 bases sitting between them. The CDR3 here is CASSSLGGSYEQYF. The DNA of the CDR3 is TGTGCCAGCAGCTCCCTCGGTGGTTCCTACGAGCAGTACTTC.

J is TRBJ1-3 and V is TRBV4-2, with unresolved D. V lost 0 bases, J lost 2 bases, and 14 bases lay in between. CDR3 size: 17 residues. Germline values: CDR1 LGHNA, CDR2 YNFKEQ. CDR3 residues: CASSQDPTPSPGNTIYF. The CDR3 region has the DNA TGTGCCAGCAGCCAAGATCCAACACCTTCCCCTGGAAACACCATATATTTT.

The rearrangement links TRBV12-5 to TRBJ1-2; TRBD1 matches at 9 bases. After removal of 4 bases from V and 2 bases from J, the junction contained 14 bases not matched to a gene. This CDR3 is built from 18 residues. Germline assignment: CDR1 LGHNT and CDR2 FRNRAP. CDR3 loop: CASGSPSGTGPLNYGYTF. The CDR3 coding sequence is TGTGCTAGTGGTTCCCCCTCCGGGACAGGGCCTCTAAACTATGGCTACACCTTC.

Ten or more counts support this clone. The genes are TRBV15 and TRBJ1-5; 8 bases line up with TRBD1. CDR1 is LNHNV, CDR2 YYDKDF, per germline (reference sequence). V dropped 3 bases and J dropped 2; count of bases not matched to a gene: 9. There are 17 residues in the CDR3. DNA of the CDR3: TGTGCCACCAGCAGGGGGACGACAGGGGCGGGCAATCAGCCCCAGCATTTT. It yields the protein CATSRGTTGAGNQPQHF.

This rearrangement joins TRBV10-3 to TRBJ1-2, with 8 bases aligning to TRBD1. J was trimmed by 3 bases and V by 7 bases; bases with no gene match: 4. The CDR3 extends over 13 amino acids. The germline V gene has CDR1 ENHRY and CDR2 SYGVKD. CDR3 in amino acids: CAIMPTGDYGYTF. For the CDR3, the DNA is TGTGCCATCATGCCGACAGGGGACTATGGCTACACCTTC.